Below are 19 T cell receptor beta chains sequenced from a single sample in a study of T cell repertoires in ileal Crohn's disease (dated by TCRdb to the late 2010s). The library was made by the immunoSEQ multiplex PCR assay. The clones in this table, taken by TCRdb from immuneACCESS, are in-frame only. Not every clone is retained; where verified, under half of the shortfall comes from an unresolved V gene, and the cause of the rest is unknown. The sample table lists approximately 12,000 clones, about 67% of them with a count of one. Of the sample, over 7% is held by the ten largest clones. Interpreted using the paper, the time point label stands for: neoterminal ileum biopsy at postoperative endoscopy, about 6 months after surgery. What was sequenced was ileal tissue. The receptors derive from an adult with Crohn's disease.

This clone is classed as medium-sized. This chain joins TRBV29-1 and TRBJ2-2; 7 positions match TRBD2. The CDR3 totals 13 residues. Germline lookup yields CDR1 SQVTM and CDR2 ANQGSEA. The junction had 8 bases not matched to a gene; V was cut back by 7 bases and J by 6 bases. Here the CDR3 reads CSGSGVVPGELFF. As DNA, the CDR3 is TGCAGCGGGAGCGGGGTTGTCCCCGGGGAGCTGTTTTTT.

The rearrangement uses TRBV15 and TRBJ2-4; D might be TRBD2 (6 bases). The V end was cut by 1 base, the J end by 2 bases, with 15 bases between. The CDR3 sequence is 17 residues long. In germline, CDR1 is LNHNV, CDR2 YYDKDF (reference sequence). CDR3 coding DNA: TGTGCCACCAGCAGAGGAGAGGGGAGGAGGTCCAAAAACATTCAGTACTTC. Translated: CATSRGEGRRSKNIQYF.

Only a few counts were recorded for this clone. V usage is TRBV11-2 and J usage is TRBJ2-7; no definite D call. Germline CDR1 is SGHAT and CDR2 is FQNNGV. This CDR3 contains 14 residues. Trimming cost V 5 bases and J 3 bases, with 14 bases left between them. For the CDR3, the DNA is TGTGCCAGCAGCGCCTCATCAGTGGACTACGAGCAGTACTTC. This gives the protein CASSASSVDYEQYF. The full variable domain, rest sourced from reference TRBV11-2 and TRBJ2-7, is EAGVAQSPRYKIIEKRQSVAFWCNPISGHATLYWYQQILGQGPKLLIQFQNNGVVDDSQLPKDRFSAERLKGVDSTLKIQPAKLEDSAVYLCASSASSVDYEQYFGPGTRLTVT.

This chain connects TRBV9 to TRBJ2-1, with D possibly TRBD2 on 7 matching bases. The CDR3 is 16 residues long. Germline V gene sequence: CDR1 SGDLS, CDR2 YYNGEE. With 3 bases removed from V and 5 bases from J, the gap between germline ends came to 18 bases. As DNA, the CDR3 is TGTGCCAGCAGCGGCTTGGCGGGGGCCGTAAACAATGAGCAGTTCTTC. Encoded protein: CASSGLAGAVNNEQFF.

This sequence joins TRBV6-4 and TRBJ2-3; no firm D call. V lost 0 bases and J lost 5, with 6 bases in between. In germline, CDR1 is MRHNA, CDR2 SNTAGT. The CDR3 length is 13 residues. The CDR3 here is CASSDSGEDTQYF. The CDR3 nucleotides are TGTGCCAGCAGTGACTCTGGAGAAGATACGCAGTATTTT.

This clone is judged medium-sized (0.01 to 0.1%). The chain carries TRBV5-1 and TRBJ2-3; 11 nucleotides agree with TRBD2. The V gene end was trimmed by 4 bases and the J gene end by 1 base; junction bases not matched to a gene: 2. The germline CDR1 and CDR2 sequences are SGHRS and YFSETQ. The CDR3 is made up of 15 amino acids. The DNA of the CDR3 is TGCGCCAGCAGCAAACTAGCGGGAGGCACAGATACGCAGTATTTT. Translation: CASSKLAGGTDTQYF.

The chain links TRBV7-7 to TRBJ2-5, with TRBD1 identical over 8 bases. The CDR3 contains 14 residues. V gave up 5 bases and J gave up 5 bases; unmatched junction bases: 7. The V gene's germline CDR1 is SSHAT and CDR2 FNYEAQ (reference sequence). Written as DNA, the CDR3 is TGTGCCAGCAGCCTAACAGGGGGTGGGGAGACCCAGTACTTC. It encodes CASSLTGGGETQYF. Complete variable domain (other parts from reference TRBV7-7 and TRBJ2-5): GAGVSQSPRYKVTKRGQDVTLRCDPISSHATLYWYQQALGQGPEFLTYFNYEAQPDKSGLPSDRFSAERPEGSISTLTIQRTEQRDSAMYRCASSLTGGGETQYFGPGTRLLVL.

Judged by abundance, this clone is medium-sized (0.01 to 0.1%). V gene TRBV5-6 combines with J gene TRBJ1-2; perhaps TRBD1 as D (5 bases). The V and J ends lost 6 bases and 2 bases respectively, with 11 bases between them. CDR1 SGHDT and CDR2 YYEEEE come from the germline V gene. CDR3 length equals 13 residues. For the CDR3, the DNA is TGTGCCAGCATCCTTGGGGGGAACTATGGCTACACCTTC. The encoded protein is CASILGGNYGYTF.

By sample share, this clone is medium-sized. V gene TRBV7-9 combines with J gene TRBJ2-5; D may be TRBD2 (5 bases). V gave up 5 bases and J gave up 5 bases, with 12 bases separating them. CDR1 is SEHNR, CDR2 FQNEAQ, per germline (reference sequence). The CDR3 runs to 13 residues. For the CDR3, the DNA is TGTGCCAGCAGCCGGACTGATGAGGAGACCCAGTACTTC. The encoded protein is CASSRTDEETQYF.

The chain joins TRBV6-1 to TRBJ2-3; D is ambiguous. V lost 4 bases to trimming and J lost 1 base, with 9 bases between them. This CDR3 contains 14 residues. Germline V gene sequence: CDR1 MNHNS, CDR2 SASEGT. The CDR3 region has the DNA TGTGCCAGCAGTGGCACAGCAGGCACAGATACGCAGTATTTT. It is translated as CASSGTAGTDTQYF.

The rearrangement links TRBV19 to TRBJ2-7, with 8 bases aligning to TRBD2. Germline V CDR1 and CDR2: LNHDA, SQIVND (reference sequence). V was pared by 6 bases and J by 4 bases, with 8 bases of the junction left unmatched. This CDR3 region has 14 residues. In DNA form, the CDR3 reads TGTGCCAGTAGGGTCGCGGGAGGAAAGTACGAGCAGTACTTC. Amino acids: CASRVAGGKYEQYF.

The rearrangement joins TRBV15 to TRBJ2-7; D may match TRBD1 or TRBD2 (7 bases each). The V end lost 1 base, the J end lost 4 bases, and 23 bases lay between the germline ends. Germline V CDR1 and CDR2: LNHNV, YYDKDF (reference sequence). The CDR3 is made up of 18 amino acids. The DNA for the CDR3 is TGTGCCACCAGCAGAGTGCCAGCCGGGACAGCGGGGAGTTACGAGCAGTACTTC. Translation: CATSRVPAGTAGSYEQYF.

V is TRBV5-1 and J is TRBJ1-1; D may be TRBD1 (6 bases). Germline assignment: CDR1 SGHRS and CDR2 YFSETQ. V was clipped by 0 bases and J by 10 bases, with 13 bases between them. The CDR3 runs to 13 residues. The CDR3, as DNA: TGCGCCAGCAGCTTGGACAGGGATGGGGGAGCTTTCTTT. This encodes CASSLDRDGGAFF.

CDR3 DNA: TGTGCCAGTAGTGGTGGGACGGCCTATGGCTACACCTTC. It codes for CASSGGTAYGYTF. The rearrangement joins TRBV19 to TRBJ1-2; possibly TRBD1 for D (5 bases). This CDR3 region has 13 residues. With 5 bases removed from V and 4 bases from J, the gap between germline ends came to 11 bases. Germline V gives CDR1 LNHDA, CDR2 SQIVND (reference sequence). The full variable domain, completed using reference TRBV19 and TRBJ1-2, is DGGITQSPKYLFRKEGQNVTLSCEQNLNHDAMYWYRQDPGQGLRLIYYSQIVNDFQKGDIAEGYSVSREKKESFPLTVTSAQKNPTAFYLCASSGGTAYGYTFGSGTRLTVV.

This clone was found a few times. The chain combines TRBV2 with TRBJ1-2, with D tentatively TRBD1 (6 bases). Germline CDR1 is SNHLY and CDR2 is FYNNEI. Trimming removed 4 bases at V and 7 bases at J, with 13 bases between. The CDR3 extends over 13 amino acids. The CDR3 nucleotides read TGTGCCAGCAGTGGACAGGCCTCGGGTGGCTACACCTTC. Amino acids: CASSGQASGGYTF.

The V and J genes are TRBV5-1 and TRBJ2-1, with D tentatively TRBD1 (5 bases). The V and J ends lost 0 bases and 10 bases respectively, with 17 bases between them. The CDR3 contains 15 residues. Per germline, CDR1 SGHRS and CDR2 YFSETQ. The CDR3: CASSLAQGSFGEQFF. CDR3 DNA sequence: TGCGCCAGCAGCTTGGCCCAGGGAAGTTTCGGCGAGCAGTTCTTC.

The J gene is TRBJ2-2, the V gene TRBV30; 12 positions match TRBD2. Trimming at V came to 5 bases and at J to 8 bases, leaving 6 bases not matched to a gene. Germline V gene lookup returns CDR1 GTSNPN and CDR2 SVGIG (reference sequence). The CDR3 covers 14 residues. The CDR3 here is CAWASGTSGGELFF. The CDR3, as DNA: TGTGCCTGGGCCTCCGGGACTAGCGGGGGGGAGCTGTTTTTT.

The chain uses TRBV27 and TRBJ1-4; no reliable D call. Trimming took 5 bases from V and 8 from J, leaving 12 bases between them. There are 13 residues in the CDR3. Looked up from germline, CDR1 is MNHEY and CDR2 is SMNVEV (reference sequence). CDR3 DNA sequence: TGTGCCAGCAGTATGGAGGGAGGGGAAAAACTGTTTTTT. This encodes CASSMEGGEKLFF.

This clone was counted only a few times. This CDR3 is also generated by other DNA sequences in the sample. This rearrangement joins TRBV27 to TRBJ2-2; D might be TRBD1 or TRBD2, each matching 5 bases. This CDR3 contains 13 residues. Germline lookup yields CDR1 MNHEY and CDR2 SMNVEV (reference sequence). V was trimmed by 5 bases and J by 7 bases, leaving 11 bases between them. In DNA, the CDR3 is TGTGCCAGCAGTCCCACTAGGGGCGGGGAGCTGTTTTTT. This codes for CASSPTRGGELFF.